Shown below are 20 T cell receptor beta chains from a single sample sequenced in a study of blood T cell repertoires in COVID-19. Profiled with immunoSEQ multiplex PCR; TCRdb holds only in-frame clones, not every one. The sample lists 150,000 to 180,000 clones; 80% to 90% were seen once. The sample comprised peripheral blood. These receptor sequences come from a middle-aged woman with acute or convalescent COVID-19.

The CDR3: CSVEDRLAGYNEQFF. The CDR3, as DNA: TGCAGCGTTGAAGATCGGCTAGCGGGCTACAATGAGCAGTTCTTC. This chain links TRBV29-1 with TRBJ2-1, with 8 bases aligning to TRBD2. With V trimmed by 0 bases and J by 3 bases, 4 bases remained unmatched. The V gene's germline CDR1 is SQVTM and CDR2 ANQGSEA. The CDR3 is 15 residues long.

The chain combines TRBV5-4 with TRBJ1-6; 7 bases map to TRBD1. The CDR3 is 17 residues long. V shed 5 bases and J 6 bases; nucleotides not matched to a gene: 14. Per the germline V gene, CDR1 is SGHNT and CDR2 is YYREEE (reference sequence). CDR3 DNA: TGTGCCAGCAGGGGAGTTGGGACAGAGTCACTTAATTCACCCCTCCACTTT. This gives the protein CASRGVGTESLNSPLHF.

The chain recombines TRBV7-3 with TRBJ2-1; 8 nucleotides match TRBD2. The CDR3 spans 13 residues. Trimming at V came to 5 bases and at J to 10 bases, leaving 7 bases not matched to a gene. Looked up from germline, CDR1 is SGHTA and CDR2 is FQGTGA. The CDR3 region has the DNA TGTGCCAGCAGCCCCGGGACTAGAGGCGAGCAGTTCTTC. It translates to CASSPGTRGEQFF.

The CDR3 sequence is CASSSVVQGEGEQYF. The CDR3, as DNA: TGCGCCAGCAGCTCGGTTGTCCAGGGGGAAGGGGAGCAGTACTTC. The chain couples TRBV5-1 to TRBJ2-7, with 7 bases fitting TRBD1. The ends lost 3 bases at V and 7 bases at J; junction bases unmatched: 13. Per germline, CDR1 SGHRS and CDR2 YFSETQ. The CDR3 contains 15 residues.

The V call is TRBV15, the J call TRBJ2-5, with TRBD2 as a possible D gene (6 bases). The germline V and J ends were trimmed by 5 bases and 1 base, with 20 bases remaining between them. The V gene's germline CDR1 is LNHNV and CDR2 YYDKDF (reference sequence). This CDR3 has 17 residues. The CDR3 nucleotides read TGTGCCACCAGCCCCAGTGGGGGGTCGCTACCCCAAGAGACCCAGTACTTC. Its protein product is CATSPSGGSLPQETQYF.

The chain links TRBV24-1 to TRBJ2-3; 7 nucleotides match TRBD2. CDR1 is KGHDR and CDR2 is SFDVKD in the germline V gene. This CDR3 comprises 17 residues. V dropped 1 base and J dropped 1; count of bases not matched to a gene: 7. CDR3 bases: TGTGCCACCAGTGATTTTCGCTCGGCGGGAGGCACAGATACGCAGTATTTT. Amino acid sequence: CATSDFRSAGGTDTQYF.

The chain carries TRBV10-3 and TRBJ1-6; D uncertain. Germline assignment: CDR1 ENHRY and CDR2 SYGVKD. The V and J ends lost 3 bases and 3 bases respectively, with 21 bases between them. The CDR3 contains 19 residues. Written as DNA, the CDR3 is TGTGCCATCAGTGATCCCCCGCCTCCTACAGTGAACTATAATTCACCCCTCCACTTT. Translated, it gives CAISDPPPPTVNYNSPLHF.

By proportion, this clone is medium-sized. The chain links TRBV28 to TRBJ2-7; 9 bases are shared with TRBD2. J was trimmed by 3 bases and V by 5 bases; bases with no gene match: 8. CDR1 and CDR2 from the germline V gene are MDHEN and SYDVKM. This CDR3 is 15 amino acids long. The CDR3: CASSPYSGGYYEQYF. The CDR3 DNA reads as TGTGCCAGCAGTCCCTACAGCGGGGGGTACTACGAGCAGTACTTC.

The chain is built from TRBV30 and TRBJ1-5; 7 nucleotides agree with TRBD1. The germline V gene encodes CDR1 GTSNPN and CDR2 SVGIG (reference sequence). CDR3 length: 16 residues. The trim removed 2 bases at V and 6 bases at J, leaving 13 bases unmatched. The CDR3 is CAWSLTGSAGGQPQHF. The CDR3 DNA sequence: TGTGCCTGGAGTTTGACAGGGAGCGCCGGTGGTCAGCCCCAGCATTTT.

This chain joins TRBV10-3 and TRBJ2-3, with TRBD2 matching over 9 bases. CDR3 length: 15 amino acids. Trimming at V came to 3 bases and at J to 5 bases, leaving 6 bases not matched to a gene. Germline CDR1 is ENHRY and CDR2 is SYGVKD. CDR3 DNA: TGTGCCATCAGTGACTTGGCGGGAGGGATAGATACGCAGTATTTT. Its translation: CAISDLAGGIDTQYF.

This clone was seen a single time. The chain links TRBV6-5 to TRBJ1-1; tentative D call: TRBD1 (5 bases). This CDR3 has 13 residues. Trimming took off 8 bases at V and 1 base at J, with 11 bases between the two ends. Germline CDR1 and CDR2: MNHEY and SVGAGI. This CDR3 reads CASFRGRNTEAFF. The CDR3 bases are TGTGCCAGCTTTAGGGGAAGGAACACTGAAGCTTTCTTT.

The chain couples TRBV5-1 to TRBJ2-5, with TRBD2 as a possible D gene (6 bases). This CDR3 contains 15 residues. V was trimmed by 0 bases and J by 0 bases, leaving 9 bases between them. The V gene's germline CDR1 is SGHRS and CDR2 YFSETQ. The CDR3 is CASSLGGNNQETQYF. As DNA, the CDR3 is TGCGCCAGCAGCTTGGGCGGGAATAACCAAGAGACCCAGTACTTC.

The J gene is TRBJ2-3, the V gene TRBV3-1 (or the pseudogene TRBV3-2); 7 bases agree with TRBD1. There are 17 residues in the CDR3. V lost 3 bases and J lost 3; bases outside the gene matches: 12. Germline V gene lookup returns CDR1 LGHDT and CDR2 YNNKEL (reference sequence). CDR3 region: CASSHLPPGGGTDTQYF. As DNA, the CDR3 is TGTGCCAGCAGCCACCTCCCGCCAGGGGGTGGGACAGATACGCAGTATTTT.

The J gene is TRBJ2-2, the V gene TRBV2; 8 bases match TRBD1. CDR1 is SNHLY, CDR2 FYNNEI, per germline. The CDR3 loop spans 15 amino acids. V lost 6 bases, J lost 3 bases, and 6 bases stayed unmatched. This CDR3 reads CASRLDRAYTGELFF. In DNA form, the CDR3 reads TGTGCCAGCAGATTGGACAGGGCCTACACCGGGGAGCTGTTTTTT.

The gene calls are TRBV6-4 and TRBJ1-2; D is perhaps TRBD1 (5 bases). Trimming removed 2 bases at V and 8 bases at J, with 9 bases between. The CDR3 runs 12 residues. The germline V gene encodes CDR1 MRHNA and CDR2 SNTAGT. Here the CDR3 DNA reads TGTGCCAGCAGTGACCGGGGGAGCGGCTACACCTTC. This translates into CASSDRGSGYTF.

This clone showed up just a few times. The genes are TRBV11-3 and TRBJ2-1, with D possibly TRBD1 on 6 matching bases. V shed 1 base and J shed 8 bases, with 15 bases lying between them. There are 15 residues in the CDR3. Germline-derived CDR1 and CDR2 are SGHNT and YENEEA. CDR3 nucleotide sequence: TGTGCCAGCAGCTTAGGGGTCCAGGGGAGCTATGAGCAGTTCTTC. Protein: CASSLGVQGSYEQFF.

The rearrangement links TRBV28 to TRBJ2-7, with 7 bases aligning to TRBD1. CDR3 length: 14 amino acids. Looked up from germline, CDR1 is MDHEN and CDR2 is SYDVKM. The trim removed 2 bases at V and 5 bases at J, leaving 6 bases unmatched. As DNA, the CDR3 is TGTGCCAGCAGTTTAGACAGGGAAGATCACGAGCAGTACTTC. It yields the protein CASSLDREDHEQYF. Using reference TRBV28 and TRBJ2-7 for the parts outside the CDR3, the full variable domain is DVKVTQSSRYLVKRTGEKVFLECVQDMDHENMFWYRQDPGLGLRLIYFSYDVKMKEKGDIPEGYSVSREKKERFSLILESASTNQTSMYLCASSLDREDHEQYFGPGTRLTVT.

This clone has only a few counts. CDR3 in amino acids: CASSPGNLGTEAFF. CDR3 sequence (DNA): TGTGCCAGCAGCCCAGGGAATCTTGGCACTGAAGCTTTCTTT. The chain couples TRBV9 to TRBJ1-1; a weak D match, TRBD1 (5 bases). The V and J ends lost 4 bases and 4 bases respectively, with 14 bases between them. The CDR3 has 14 residues. CDR1 and CDR2 from the germline V gene are SGDLS and YYNGEE.

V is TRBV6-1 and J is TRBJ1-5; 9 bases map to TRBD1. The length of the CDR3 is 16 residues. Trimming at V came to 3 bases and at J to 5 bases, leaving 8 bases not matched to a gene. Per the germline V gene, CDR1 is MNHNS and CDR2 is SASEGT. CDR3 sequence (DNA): TGTGCCAGCAGTGATAGGACAGGGGAGCGTGATCAGCCCCAGCATTTT. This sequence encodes CASSDRTGERDQPQHF.

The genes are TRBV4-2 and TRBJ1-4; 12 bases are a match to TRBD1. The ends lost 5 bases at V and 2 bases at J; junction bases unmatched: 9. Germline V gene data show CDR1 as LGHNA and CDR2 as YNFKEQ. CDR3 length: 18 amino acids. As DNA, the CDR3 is TGTGCCAGCAGCACCCGGGACAGGGGGCGAAGGACTAATGAAAAACTGTTTTTT. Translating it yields CASSTRDRGRRTNEKLFF.